The 2 T cell receptor beta chains reported below all come from one sample, sequenced in a study of OX40 agonist ivuxolimab in advanced cancers. Assay used: immunoSEQ multiplex PCR; TCRdb lists only in-frame clones, some missing. The data hold 7,900 or so clones, with nearly 75% observed a single time. The sequences come from CD4+ or CD8+ T cells sorted from blood, collected in a trial of the OX40 agonist ivuxolimab. These receptors were obtained from an adult with an advanced solid tumor such as melanoma, head and neck, liver or kidney cancer.

In this sample, this clone turned up once. The chain joins TRBV11-1 to TRBJ2-5, with D perhaps matching TRBD1 (5 bases). The germline V gene has CDR1 SGHAT and CDR2 FQDESV (reference sequence). The CDR3 runs 13 residues. Trimming shortened V by 4 bases and J by 5 bases, and 11 bases separated the two germline ends. The CDR3 region is CASSSSGSETQYF. CDR3 sequence (DNA): TGTGCCAGCAGCTCGTCAGGGTCTGAGACCCAGTACTTC.

This chain connects TRBV4-3 to TRBJ2-1; no definite D call. The V and J ends lost 8 bases and 2 bases respectively, with 10 bases between them. Germline CDR1 reads LGHNA; CDR2 reads YSLEER. The CDR3 length is 13 residues. The CDR3 DNA sequence: TGCGCCAGCGGGATTAACCCCTACAATGAGCAGTTCTTC. Translating it yields CASGINPYNEQFF.